Shown below are 16 T cell receptor beta chains from a single sample sequenced in a study of shared clonotypes between healthy human individuals (dated by TCRdb to the early 2020s). Libraries were built with the immunoSEQ multiplex PCR assay. TCRdb re-hosts the immuneACCESS table, in-frame sequences only. Its copies lack some clones; in the studies checked, an unresolved V gene accounts for under half of them, and the cause for the rest is not known. This sample has around 2.5 million clones in its table, and 93% of those were observed once. 0.36% of the sample is in the top ten clones. The specimen was naive CD4+ T cells from PBMCs. Explained via the paper, the cell subset or site label denotes: CD45RA+ positively selected. All receptors come from a man between 18 and 29 years old in good health. Some clones in this sample may be carry-over from other donors' samples.

CDR3: CASSLWRQGTDTQYF. CDR3 nucleotides: TGTGCCAGCAGCTTATGGAGGCAGGGCACAGATACGCAGTATTTT. The chain combines TRBV11-2 with TRBJ2-3, with D maybe TRBD2 (5 bases). The germline V gene has CDR1 SGHAT and CDR2 FQNNGV. The V gene lost 2 bases and the J gene lost 1 base, with 10 bases spanning the gap. The CDR3 covers 15 residues.

The chain uses TRBV7-9 and TRBJ2-1; TRBD1 aligns across 8 bases. J gave up 3 bases and V 5 bases, and 9 bases lay outside the gene matches. The CDR3 is 16 residues long. Germline V gives CDR1 SEHNR, CDR2 FQNEAQ (reference sequence). The CDR3: CASSPSPGQDYNEQFF. DNA for the CDR3: TGTGCCAGCAGCCCTAGCCCGGGACAGGACTACAATGAGCAGTTCTTC.

The chain has TRBV5-1 and TRBJ1-1, with D hard to call. V lost 3 bases to trimming and J lost 2 bases, with 11 bases between them. Germline CDR1 SGHRS, CDR2 YFSETQ. This CDR3 comprises 14 residues. CDR3 coding DNA: TGCGCCAGCAGCTCGGTCTCAGCTAACACTGAAGCTTTCTTT. Translated: CASSSVSANTEAFF.

The chain employs TRBV11-2 and TRBJ2-3; 10 bases agree with TRBD1. The CDR3 is 15 residues long. Germline trimming cut 5 bases from V and 1 base from J; bases unmatched to any gene: 3. The germline V gene has CDR1 SGHAT and CDR2 FQNNGV. The CDR3 spells CASSRGTGGTDTQYF. CDR3 DNA sequence: TGTGCCAGCAGCCGCGGGACAGGGGGCACAGATACGCAGTATTTT.

The gene calls are TRBV5-6 and TRBJ1-2; 7 bases agree with TRBD1. Germline V CDR1 and CDR2: SGHDT, YYEEEE. CDR3 length: 15 amino acids. J lost 3 bases, V lost 6 bases, and 11 bases had no gene match. The CDR3 region has the DNA TGTGCCAGCACCTCTCGCTCAGGGGGTGACTATGGCTACACCTTC. It specifies CASTSRSGGDYGYTF.

This clone occurred a few times. This sequence joins TRBV2 and TRBJ1-1; 8 nucleotides align to TRBD1. The CDR3 is 12 residues long. V shed 6 bases and J 6 bases; nucleotides not matched to a gene: 3. Germline CDR1 is SNHLY and CDR2 is FYNNEI. The CDR3 spells CASRNRGAEAFF. The CDR3 DNA is TGTGCCAGCAGGAACAGGGGGGCTGAAGCTTTCTTT. Combining the CDR3 with reference TRBV2 and TRBJ1-1 gives the whole variable domain EPEVTQTPSHQVTQMGQEVILRCVPISNHLYFYWYRQILGQKVEFLVSFYNNEISEKSEIFDDQFSVERPDGSNFTLKIRSTKLEDSAMYFCASRNRGAEAFFGQGTRLTVV.

This chain links TRBV11-2 with TRBJ1-2; D unclear. The germline gives CDR1 SGHAT, CDR2 FQNNGV. Trimming pared 0 bases from V and 0 bases from J, leaving 8 bases between. CDR3 length: 15 amino acids. The CDR3 loop is CASSLDALTNYGYTF. For the CDR3, the DNA is TGTGCCAGCAGCTTAGATGCTCTCACTAACTATGGCTACACCTTC.

The DNA for the CDR3 is TGTGCCAGCAGCCCTTGGACTAGCAGGGGGGTTGGTGATGAGCAGTTCTTC. The encoded protein is CASSPWTSRGVGDEQFF. The chain is built from TRBV11-2 and TRBJ2-1; a weak D match, TRBD2 (8 bases). This CDR3 region has 17 residues. Germline-derived CDR1 and CDR2 are SGHAT and FQNNGV. Trimming took 5 bases from V and 8 from J, leaving 25 bases between them.

In this sample, this clone turned up once. The V and J genes are TRBV9 and TRBJ2-1; D is undetermined. This CDR3 region has 13 residues. Germline CDR1 reads SGDLS; CDR2 reads YYNGEE. The V end was cut by 4 bases, the J end by 3 bases, with 8 bases between. CDR3 sequence: CASSFQDYNEQFF. CDR3 bases: TGTGCCAGCAGCTTCCAGGACTACAATGAGCAGTTCTTC.

The chain combines TRBV2 with TRBJ2-7, with 11 bases lining up with TRBD1. The CDR3 spans 15 residues. After removal of 0 bases from V and 3 bases from J, the junction contained 1 base not matched to a gene. From germline, CDR1 is SNHLY and CDR2 FYNNEI. This CDR3 is CASSEAGTGGYEQYF. CDR3 sequence (DNA): TGTGCCAGCAGTGAAGCGGGGACAGGGGGCTACGAGCAGTACTTC.

V usage is TRBV6-4 and J usage is TRBJ2-3, with TRBD2 matching 11 bases. Germline CDR1 reads MRHNA; CDR2 reads SNTAGT. The J segment lost 5 bases and the V segment lost 2 bases, leaving 12 bases of the junction unmatched. CDR3 length equals 18 residues. CDR3 region: CASSDTKTSGKYRDTQYF. The CDR3 bases are TGTGCCAGCAGTGACACGAAGACTAGCGGGAAATACAGAGATACGCAGTATTTT.

This CDR3 is CASSLDGRYEQYF. The CDR3 DNA reads TGTGCCAGCAGCTTGGACGGGCGCTACGAGCAGTACTTC. The J gene is TRBJ2-7, the V gene TRBV11-3; D gene uncertain. The CDR3 is 13 residues long. The V end lost 3 bases, the J end lost 3 bases, and 9 bases lay between the germline ends. Germline assignment: CDR1 SGHNT and CDR2 YENEEA. The full variable domain, its missing parts supplied by reference TRBV11-3 and TRBJ2-7, is EAGVVQSPRYKIIEKKQPVAFWCNPISGHNTLYWYLQNLGQGPELLIRYENEEAVDDSQLPKDRFSAERLKGVDSTLKIQPAELGDSAVYLCASSLDGRYEQYFGPGTRLTVT.

The rearrangement joins TRBV16 to TRBJ1-1; D is uncertain. The CDR3 has 14 residues. Germline CDR1 and CDR2: KGHSY and FQNENV. V was trimmed by 4 bases and J by 5 bases, leaving 14 bases between them. The CDR3 sequence is CASSRTSWRTEAFF. The CDR3 DNA sequence: TGTGCCAGCAGCCGGACTTCATGGCGGACTGAAGCTTTCTTT.

The chain combines TRBV7-9 with TRBJ1-2; TRBD1 might be the D (5 bases). The CDR3 sequence is 16 residues long. Trimming took 1 base from V and 1 from J, leaving 13 bases between them. Germline V gives CDR1 SEHNR, CDR2 FQNEAQ (reference sequence). Here the CDR3 DNA reads TGTGCCAGCAGCTTAGAGGGGCAGTACTATAACTATGGCTACACCTTC. The encoded protein is CASSLEGQYYNYGYTF.

This clone was recorded a few times. This chain joins TRBV5-8 and TRBJ1-2, with D perhaps TRBD1 (5 bases). Trimming removed 4 bases from V and 8 bases from J, with 18 bases in between. This CDR3 region has 14 residues. Germline V gene sequence: CDR1 SGHTS, CDR2 YDEGEE. The DNA for the CDR3 is TGTGCCAGCAGCGGGGGACTCTACCGTGGCGGCTACACCTTC. This sequence encodes CASSGGLYRGGYTF.

Points on this clone: Other DNA sequences in the same sample also yield this CDR3. This chain joins TRBV28 and TRBJ2-3; D call uncertain. Looked up from germline, CDR1 is MDHEN and CDR2 is SYDVKM. V was cut by 2 bases and J by 4 bases, with 4 bases left in between. This CDR3 has 12 residues. The CDR3 sequence is CASSLAADTQYF. CDR3 in DNA: TGTGCCAGCAGTTTAGCCGCAGATACGCAGTATTTT.